This TCR beta chain was recorded in a study of cytomegalovirus exposure and HLA in healthy donors. PCR used 60 Vbeta primers and 13 Jbeta primers. Method: immunoSEQ multiplex PCR; TCRdb's copy keeps in-frame clones and lacks some. The sample holds under 130,000 clones; almost 80% are singletons and the top ten take approximately 4.3%. CDR3 length equals 12 residues. V dropped 8 bases and J dropped 7; count of bases not matched to a gene: 4. The germline V gene has CDR1 MDHEN and CDR2 SYDVKM. This sequence joins TRBV28 and TRBJ2-2; 7 positions agree with TRBD1. The sample was PBMCs. This TCR was recovered from a man in his fifties in good health and CMV-seropositive. In DNA form, the CDR3 reads TGTGCCAGCCGGACAGGCCTCGGGGAGCTGTTTTTT. Amino acid sequence: CASRTGLGELFF.